This TCR beta chain is drawn from a study of vaccination and CD4 T cells after COVID-19 (dated by TCRdb to 2021 to 2024). At the level of the whole study: Convalescent patients had a positive SARS-CoV-2 result on nasal swab PCR, and of these patients, 8 or 9 had mild disease and one had severe disease. In control cultures, a CEFX viral epitope pool was used as positive control, an HIV-1 Nef peptide pool was used as negative control, or no peptide was added. In the convalescent cohort there were six males and four females, among whom were two Hispanic individuals, seven Caucasians, two Asians and one multiracial person. Post-COVID blood samples were collected from convalescent patients a median of roughly 100 days after diagnosis, with a range of roughly 35 to 170 days. A few convalescent patients gave samples both early after vaccination (day 14) and late after vaccination (days 161 to 241). Post-vaccine blood samples were obtained a median of approximately 74 days after the second vaccine dose, with a range of roughly 13 to 250 days. Culture stimuli were overlapping spike peptide pools from SARS-CoV-2 and from the common cold coronaviruses HCoV-NL63, HCoV-OC43 and HCoV-229E. Participants got two doses of the Pfizer-BioNTech BNT162b2 vaccine (n=8) or two doses of the Moderna mRNA-1273 vaccine (n=2). In ten to eleven COVID-19 convalescent patients and a handful of infection-naive healthy vaccine recipients, the spike-specific CD4+ TCR repertoire before mRNA vaccination was compared with the repertoire after mRNA vaccination.

What this sample's time point label stands for: late sampling 161 to 241 days after vaccination in three convalescent patients. This specimen's treatment or condition label, interpreted: roughly 10-day PBMC culture with coronavirus spike peptide pools or control peptides (ViraFEST assay). The ViraFEST assay, used in the study, expanded antigen-specific T cells with peptide pools and then identified the expanded clonotypes through TCR sequencing. Positive SARS-CoV-2 PCR tests in the convalescent patients dated from March to December 2020, before Alpha, Beta and Delta variants emerged in the United States. Over 1.5 million PBMCs per well were cultured in IMDM with roughly 5% human AB serum and 9 to 10 IU/ml IL-2, plus 10 ug/ml peptide pools. Half of the culture medium was replaced with fresh IL-2-containing medium on days 3 and 7. After about 10 days of culture, CD4+ T cells were isolated by negative selection using the EasySep CD4+ T cell isolation kit. Ficoll-Paque Plus gradient centrifugation was used to isolate PBMCs from whole blood, and the isolated PBMCs were then either used fresh or cryopreserved at -140C. Each culture condition was generally run in triplicate wells.

To prepare the library, PCR was applied. DNA from cultured CD4+ T cells underwent TCR sequencing with the Oncomine TCR Beta short-read assay at the Johns Hopkins FTIC core. The QIAamp micro DNA kit was used to extract genomic DNA from the cultured CD4+ T cells. Oncomine TCR Beta libraries from cultured CD4+ T cells were pooled using unique dual indexes and sequenced on an Illumina iSeq 100. As for the original processing: Non-productive sequences were removed, and CDR3s not starting with C, not ending with F or W, or shorter than 7 amino acids were discarded. Antigen-specific clonotypes were identified with the MANAFEST web application by comparing peptide-stimulated wells with reference and other culture wells. Positive clones required FDR below 0.05, an odds ratio above 5, and productive frequency above 0.1% in at least two of three replicate wells. A clonotype was classed as cross-reactive if the clonotype showed significant expansion both in SARS-CoV-2 spike wells and in at least one common cold coronavirus spike condition. Similarity between CDR3 sequences was evaluated in R version 3.6.1 using Levenshtein distances (stringdist) and unrooted phylogenetic trees (ape). Clones were called with MiXCR by TCRdb after fastp trimmed the public reads at Q25, and only in-frame beta chains were retained. One record per CDR3 amino acid sequence lists the most common genes and DNA. TCRdb's processing, not the study's, gives the V and J calls here. For this sample the table gives 20,000 to 25,000 distinct CDR3 sequences, of which approximately 42% were detected only once. The ten largest clonotypes hold roughly a tenth of the sample.

As to this clonotype: Its antigen is not yet known. Base-call qualities are not available, and no considerably larger clone is one nucleotide away.

Overall study outcomes, separate from this receptor: Among convalescent patients, a median about 90% of the SARS-CoV-2-reactive clones seen after vaccination appeared only after vaccination, which suggests priming specific to the vaccine. An increase in the median number of SARS-CoV-2-reactive clonotypes from 20 to 25 after infection to 38 after vaccination was observed, but the change was not found to be significant. Nearly all vaccine-specific clones in convalescent patients (304 of 307) were mono-reactive for SARS-CoV-2 spike rather than cross-reactive with common cold coronaviruses. Only a relatively small number of convalescent patients were included in the study, and early timepoints following natural infection were not analyzed.

The TCR comes from a human donor who had recovered from COVID-19. The specimen comprised CD4+ T cells from blood, cultured in vitro, sampled about 7 months after SARS-CoV-2 vaccination.

The DNA is TGTGCCAGCAGCCTGGGAGGGTGGTCCTACGAGCAGTACTTC. Its translation is CASSLGGWSYEQYF. The sequence joins TRBV28 to TRBJ2-7, and TRBD2 aligns with 7 junction nucleotides. CDR3 length: 14 amino acids, cysteine to phenylalanine. The read is trimmed to its CDR3 DNA, 42 bases read in frame from base 1. V loses 6 bases at its end and J loses 1 base; junction bases beyond the gene matches: 6. Reading the germline V gene gives CDR1 MDHEN and CDR2 SYDVKM. This CDR3, with the reference TRBV28 and TRBJ2-7 proteins standing in past its ends, gives the full variable domain DVKVTQSSRYLVKRTGEKVFLECVQDMDHENMFWYRQDPGLGLRLIYFSYDVKMKEKGDIPEGYSVSREKKERFSLILESASTNQTSMYLCASSLGGWSYEQYFGPGTRLTVT.